This passage covers 5 T cell receptor beta chains from one sample sequenced in a study of blood T cell repertoires in COVID-19. This table comes from immunoSEQ multiplex PCR, and its TCRdb copy is limited to in-frame clones, with some not included. The table includes more than 200,000 clones, 70% to 90% detected once. The sequencing sample was made of PBMCs or T cells enriched from blood (not recorded which). The source of these receptors is a woman between 50 and 59 years old who had recovered from COVID-19.

The chain recombines TRBV7-2 with TRBJ2-2, with D hard to call. Trimming left V 4 bases short and J 3 bases short, with 6 bases between. This CDR3 has 13 residues. CDR1 and CDR2 (germline): SGHTA, FQGNSA. The DNA for the CDR3 is TGTGCCAGCAGCTACACCTACACCGGGGAGCTGTTTTTT. It specifies CASSYTYTGELFF.

The chain has TRBV28 and TRBJ1-2; 9 bases line up with TRBD1. The germline V gene has CDR1 MDHEN and CDR2 SYDVKM. This CDR3 contains 17 residues. Trimming removed 8 bases from V and 4 bases from J; junction bases left unmatched: 17. The CDR3 DNA reads as TGTGCCAGCTCCCCCCCATTTAGACAGGGGGAAGTCTATGGCTACACCTTC. Translated: CASSPPFRQGEVYGYTF.

The chain links TRBV7-2 to TRBJ2-4; unclear D gene. V was clipped by 5 bases and J by 0 bases, with 14 bases between them. Germline V lookup: CDR1 SGHTA, CDR2 FQGNSA. The CDR3 length is 16 residues. The CDR3 DNA is TGTGCCAGCAGCCCACAACCTGATCTAGCCAAAAACATTCAGTACTTC. Translated, it gives CASSPQPDLAKNIQYF.

CDR3 sequence (DNA): TGCGCCAGCAGCTTTGAGCCTATCTCTGGAAACACCATATATTTT. It is translated as CASSFEPISGNTIYF. The genes are TRBV5-1 and TRBJ1-3; D gene unclear. This CDR3 spans 15 amino acids. The V end lost 2 bases, the J end lost 0 bases, and 9 bases lay between the germline ends. Germline V gene lookup returns CDR1 SGHRS and CDR2 YFSETQ.

The J gene is TRBJ2-1, the V gene TRBV11-2, with D tentatively TRBD2 (5 bases). This CDR3 region has 15 residues. Trimming took 2 bases from V and 6 from J, leaving 14 bases between them. Germline values: CDR1 SGHAT, CDR2 FQNNGV. The CDR3 spells CASSLLLDYSNEQFF. The DNA of the CDR3 is TGTGCCAGCAGCTTACTTTTAGACTATAGCAATGAGCAGTTCTTC.